Included here is one TCR beta chain sequence, with context. Antigen unknown. These data originate in a study of cytomegalovirus exposure and HLA in healthy donors. Whole-study findings and limits: A few V segments could not be told apart, such as TRBV6-2 and TRBV6-3, and were left out.

From germline, CDR1 is SQVTM and CDR2 ANQGSEA. This CDR3 contains 16 residues. V was pared by 1 base and J by 4 bases, with 8 bases of the junction left unmatched. Amplification used 60 Vbeta primers and 13 Jbeta primers. Here immunoSEQ multiplex PCR was the method, and the copy in TCRdb shows in-frame clones only, minus some. The sample includes tens of thousands of clones. The sequence was obtained from a male donor in good health and CMV-seropositive. The sample comprised PBMCs. The chain has TRBV29-1 and TRBJ2-2; 8 nucleotides agree with TRBD1. CDR3 sequence reads: CSVEAIWQGATGELFF. The DNA for the CDR3 is TGCAGCGTTGAAGCGATTTGGCAGGGGGCCACCGGGGAGCTGTTTTTT.